These 3 T cell receptor beta chains were sequenced from one sample in a study of T cells in Graves' hyperthyroidism and ophthalmopathy. Amplified regions were TCR beta CDR3 sequences from RNA transcripts. With the HTBI primer set, the TCR CDR3 went through a first round of RT-PCR. TCRdb processed the multiplex PCR reads anew with MiXCR; each CDR3 protein has one entry. Among 250,000 to 350,000 distinct CDR3 sequences, around 15% were seen once, and the ten largest hold around 58%. The material sequenced was blood. Receptors originate from a woman aged 55-69 years with Graves' ophthalmopathy.

This clonotype was found many times. The chain uses TRBV28 and TRBJ1-2; 7 bases align to TRBD1. The CDR3 has 14 residues. The V segment lost 2 bases and the J segment 6 bases; nucleotides outside the gene matches: 6. CDR1 is MDHEN, CDR2 SYDVKM, per germline. The DNA for the CDR3 is TGTGCCAGCAGTTTAAACGCAGGGGGGAATGGCTACACCTTC. This gives the protein CASSLNAGGNGYTF.

This clonotype has a count of ten or more. The V and J genes are TRBV7-2 and TRBJ2-3, with D hard to call. Per germline, CDR1 SGHTA and CDR2 FQGNSA. The CDR3 totals 15 residues. V lost 1 base, J lost 0 bases, and 8 bases lay in between. Here the CDR3 DNA reads TGTGCCAGCAGCTTAGGGCAGCCAAGCACAGATACGCAGTATTTT. Translating it yields CASSLGQPSTDTQYF.

J is TRBJ1-4 and V is TRBV5-1; unclear D gene. The germline V and J ends were trimmed by 4 bases and 3 bases, with 13 bases remaining between them. The length of the CDR3 is 15 residues. Germline lookup yields CDR1 SGHRS and CDR2 YFSETQ. The CDR3 here is CASSLYGGSNEKLFF. The DNA of the CDR3 is TGCGCCAGCAGCCTGTACGGAGGGTCTAATGAAAAACTGTTTTTT.